This T cell receptor (beta chain) was documented in a study of T cell changes during pregnancy in multiple sclerosis. The repertoire was sequenced with immunoSEQ multiplex PCR; TCRdb's copy has only in-frame clones and lacks some. The sample has roughly 52,000 clones, 94% seen once. CDR1 GTSNPN and CDR2 SVGIG come from the germline V gene (reference sequence). The CDR3 has 15 residues. V shed 5 bases and J shed 4 bases, with 20 bases lying between them. The V and J genes are TRBV30 and TRBJ1-1; D unresolved. This receptor was identified in a female donor with multiple sclerosis, enrolled in a pregnancy study. Sample: CD8+ T cells from peripheral blood mononuclear cells, taken before pregnancy. Here the CDR3 reads CAWGAQSGGGTEAFF. CDR3 sequence (DNA): TGTGCCTGGGGAGCCCAGAGCGGCGGTGGCACTGAAGCTTTCTTT.